This TCR beta chain derives from a study of Graves' ophthalmopathy and Graves' hyperthyroidism. This CDR3 is built from 14 residues. V shed 4 bases and J 5 bases; nucleotides not matched to a gene: 4. Germline V CDR1 and CDR2: LNHNV, YYDKDF (reference sequence). This clonotype was observed many times. Hyperthyroidism was classified as stable if no ophthalmopathy occurred within 18 months of follow-up. Included hyperthyroidism patients were aged 18 to 65 and newly diagnosed (under 2 months' duration). Patients were left out if they had other autoimmune diseases, uncontrolled infections, pregnancy or lactation. The authors amplified TCR beta CDR3 regions, and they did so from RNA transcripts for repertoire sequencing. After a first-round RT-PCR with HTBI primers, a second-round multiplex PCR was run. Using its own MiXCR run on the multiplex PCR reads, TCRdb lists one record per CDR3 protein. The table lists around 400,000 distinct CDR3 sequences, under 25% of them singletons.

This TCR derives from a woman aged 18-35 years with stable Graves' hyperthyroidism. V is TRBV15 and J is TRBJ1-3, with 8 bases identical to TRBD1. The sequenced sample consisted of peripheral blood. In DNA, the CDR3 is TGTGCCACCAGCAACGACAGGGGCAGAAACACCATATATTTT. Translation gives CATSNDRGRNTIYF.